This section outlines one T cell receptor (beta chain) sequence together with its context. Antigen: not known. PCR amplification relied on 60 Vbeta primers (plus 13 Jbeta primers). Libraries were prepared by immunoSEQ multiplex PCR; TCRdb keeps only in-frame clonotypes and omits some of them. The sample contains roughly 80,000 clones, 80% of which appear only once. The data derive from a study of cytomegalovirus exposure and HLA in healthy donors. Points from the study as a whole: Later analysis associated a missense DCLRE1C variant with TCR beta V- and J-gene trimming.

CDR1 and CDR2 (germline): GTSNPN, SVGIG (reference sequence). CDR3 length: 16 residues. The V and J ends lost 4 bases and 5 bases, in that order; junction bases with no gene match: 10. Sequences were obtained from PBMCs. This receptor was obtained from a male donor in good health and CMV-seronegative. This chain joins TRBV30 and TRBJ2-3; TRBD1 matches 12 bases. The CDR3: CAWKVPGQGAGDTQYF. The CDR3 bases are TGTGCCTGGAAAGTGCCGGGACAGGGGGCTGGAGATACGCAGTATTTT.